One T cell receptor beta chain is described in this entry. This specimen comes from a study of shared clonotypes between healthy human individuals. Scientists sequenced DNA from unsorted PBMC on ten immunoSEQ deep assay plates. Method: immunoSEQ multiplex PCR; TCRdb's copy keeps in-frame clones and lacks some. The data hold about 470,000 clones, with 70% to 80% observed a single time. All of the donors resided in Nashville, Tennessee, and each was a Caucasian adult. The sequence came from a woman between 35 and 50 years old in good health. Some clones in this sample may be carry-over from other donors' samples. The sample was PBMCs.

CDR3 coding DNA: TGTGCCAGCAGCTTGGAAGGACTAGCGGGAGAGACCCAGTACTTC. It specifies CASSLEGLAGETQYF. The rearrangement links TRBV5-4 to TRBJ2-5; TRBD2 matches at 11 bases. The CDR3 runs to 15 residues. J gave up 4 bases and V 0 bases, and 2 bases lay outside the gene matches. From germline, CDR1 is SGHNT and CDR2 YYREEE (reference sequence).